The present entry profiles one T cell receptor beta chain with its context. Template material for TCR beta VDJ and CDR3 profiling consisted of genomic DNA. Using its own MiXCR run on the reads, TCRdb lists one record per CDR3 protein. Here the sample spans some 180,000 distinct CDR3 sequences, about half being singletons. The data stem from a study of CD8+CD57+ T cells in acquired aplastic anemia. There are 14 residues in the CDR3. V was shortened by 4 bases and J by 8 bases, with 14 bases between the two germline ends. Germline V gives CDR1 LNHNV, CDR2 YYDKDF (reference sequence). The chain carries TRBV15 and TRBJ1-4, with TRBD1 as a possible D gene (6 bases). The source of this sequence is a human donor in good health. The sample was sorted CD4+, CD8+, or CD8+CD57+ T cells (not recorded which) from PBMCs. CDR3 loop: CATSTQGIKEKLFF. CDR3 sequence (DNA): TGTGCCACCAGCACGCAGGGGATAAAAGAAAAACTGTTTTTT.